Listed below are T cell receptor beta chains from one sample, sequenced in a study of cytomegalovirus exposure and HLA in healthy donors. Method: immunoSEQ multiplex PCR; TCRdb's copy keeps in-frame clones and lacks some. The sample has 120,000 or so clones; 75% to 90% are singletons. Material: PBMCs. Source of these receptors: a woman younger than 35 in good health and CMV-seronegative. Both conserved end residues are part of each CDR3. A D gene is named only where the DNA matches it firmly. Not every row has a clone size; where given, it reads once, few, many or a size class.

J gene,D gene,clone size,V gene,CDR3 DNA,CDR3 protein
TRBJ2-3,-,-,TRBV5-1,TGCGCCAGCAGCTTGGGCGTGATGGCAGATACGCAGTATTTT,CASSLGVMADTQYF
TRBJ2-3,-,once,TRBV6-4,TGTGCCAGCAGTTCCGCGGGTTCCACAGATACGCAGTATTTT,CASSSAGSTDTQYF
TRBJ2-1,-,-,TRBV11-3,TGTGCCAGCAGCTCCCCGAGCTCGGATGAGCAGTTCTTC,CASSSPSSDEQFF
TRBJ2-2,-,-,TRBV7-8,TGTGCCAGCAGCTTATTAGTTCGCCTGACGAGGACCGGGGAGCTGTTTTTT,CASSLLVRLTRTGELFF
TRBJ2-3,TRBD1,-,TRBV6-5,TGTGCCAGCAGTTGGACAGGGACAGATACGCAGTATTTT,CASSWTGTDTQYF
TRBJ2-2,-,-,TRBV21-1,TGTGCCAGCAGCAAGATATCTAAAGGGGCCGGGGAGCTGTTTTTT,CASSKISKGAGELFF
TRBJ1-1,-,-,TRBV19,TGTGCCACCGCCGTGGGGGCGGCGGCTATAGATCACCTTTTT,CATAVGAAAIDHLF
TRBJ1-1,-,few,TRBV30,TGTGCCTGGAGGACAGCCAAGAACACTGAAGCTTTCTTT,CAWRTAKNTEAFF
TRBJ2-5,TRBD2,-,TRBV4-2,TGTGCCAGCTCCCCTATAGGCCTAGCGGGAGTAGAGACCCAGTACTTC,CASSPIGLAGVETQYF
TRBJ1-5,-,-,TRBV4-1,TGCGCCAGCAGCCAAGAACAGAATCAGCCCCAGCATTTT,CASSQEQNQPQHF
TRBJ1-1,-,-,TRBV6-1,TGTGCCAGCAGTGACAGGGAAGTGGGTGAAGCTTTCTTT,CASSDREVGEAFF
TRBJ1-2,-,once,TRBV19,TGTGCCAGTAGTGAGCGTATGGGACTGTCTAACTATGGCTACACCTTC,CASSERMGLSNYGYTF
TRBJ1-4,TRBD1,-,TRBV18,TGTGCCAGCTCTTCGGGACAGGGGGCGGCTAATGAAAAACTGTTTTTT,CASSSGQGAANEKLFF
TRBJ2-1,TRBD2,-,TRBV9,TGTGCCAGCAGCCAGAGCGGGGGATACAATGAGCAGTTCTTC,CASSQSGGYNEQFF
TRBJ2-7,-,-,TRBV19,TGTGCCAGTAGTGCACCCCCGAAGGCAGGAGGACCCTACGAGCAGTACTTC,CASSAPPKAGGPYEQYF
TRBJ2-7,TRBD1,once,TRBV11-2,TGTGCCAGCAGCCCCGACAGGGGCTCCTACGAGCAGTACTTC,CASSPDRGSYEQYF
TRBJ1-2,-,-,TRBV6-6,TGTGCCAGCAGTTACAGAGGGGGTGCAAGAGCTGGCTACACCTTC,CASSYRGGARAGYTF
TRBJ1-5,-,-,TRBV27,TGTGCCAGCAGTTTATGGGCAGGAGGGGATTTTCAGCCCCAGCATTTT,CASSLWAGGDFQPQHF
TRBJ2-5,-,-,TRBV20-1,TGCAGTGCTAGCTTAGAGACCCAGTACTTC,CSASLETQYF
TRBJ2-7,TRBD2,-,TRBV13,TGTGCCAGCATCAAGCGGGGCTCCTACGAGCAGTACTTC,CASIKRGSYEQYF
TRBJ1-2,TRBD1,-,TRBV5-6,TGTGCCAGCAGGATAGGGACAGCAGCTAACTATGGCTACACCTTC,CASRIGTAANYGYTF
TRBJ1-1,-,-,TRBV9,TGTGCCAGCAGCGCGAATACTCAGAACACTGAAGCTTTCTTT,CASSANTQNTEAFF
TRBJ1-4,TRBD1,-,TRBV5-1,TGCGCCAGCAGCTTGGGGGGCACAGGGGAGAATGAAAAACTGTTTTTT,CASSLGGTGENEKLFF
TRBJ2-1,-,-,TRBV30,TGTGCCTGGAGAGTCTCTGGTGGCCATGAGCAGTTCTTC,CAWRVSGGHEQFF
TRBJ2-7,-,-,TRBV18,TGTGCCAGCTCACCATTGCTCGGTGACGGAGGGGTCTACGAGCAGTACTTC,CASSPLLGDGGVYEQYF
TRBJ1-1,TRBD1,-,TRBV2,TGTGCCAGCAGTGAATCGGTCAGGGGGCGACTTGAAGCTTTCTTT,CASSESVRGRLEAFF
TRBJ1-5,TRBD1,-,TRBV6-6,TGTGCCAGCAGTCCCGGGACAGCTTATAGCAATCAGCCCCAGCATTTT,CASSPGTAYSNQPQHF
TRBJ1-1,-,-,TRBV11-3,TGTGCCAGCAGCTTAGATCTTAAGGGGAATGGGTACACTGAAGCTTTCTTT,CASSLDLKGNGYTEAFF
TRBJ2-3,TRBD2,-,TRBV7-8,TGTGCCAGCACCATTGGGGGGGAGGCTGATACGCAGTATTTT,CASTIGGEADTQYF
TRBJ1-1,TRBD1,-,TRBV7-9,TGTGCCAGCAGCTCCTCCGGACAGGGCTGGACTGAAGCTTTCTTT,CASSSSGQGWTEAFF
TRBJ1-5,TRBD1,-,TRBV19,TGTGCCAGTACTGGGACAGTCAATCAGCCCCAGCATTTT,CASTGTVNQPQHF
TRBJ1-1,-,-,TRBV10-3,TGTGCCATCACCGTGGACAGTACGGACACTGAAGCTTTCTTT,CAITVDSTDTEAFF
TRBJ2-7,TRBD1,-,TRBV6-6,TGTGCCAGCAGTTACTCGGGACAGGCCGACTACGAGCAGTACTTC,CASSYSGQADYEQYF
TRBJ2-1,TRBD2,-,TRBV7-3,TGTGCCAGCAGCTCAGGTATAAAAGGGACTACCAGCTCCTACAATGAGCAGTTCTTC,CASSSGIKGTTSSYNEQFF
TRBJ2-1,TRBD1,-,TRBV6-6,TGTGCCAGCAGTAGACCGGGACAGGGACACAATGAGCAGTTCTTC,CASSRPGQGHNEQFF
TRBJ2-3,-,-,TRBV7-2,TGTGCCAGCAGTAACACAGATACGCAGTATTTT,CASSNTDTQYF
TRBJ1-1,-,-,TRBV7-9,TGTGCCAGCAGCTTAGAGACAACAGCTTTCTTT,CASSLETTAFF
TRBJ2-7,-,-,TRBV12-5,TGTGCTAGTGGACCCGTCTGGGGCAGCCTATCCTACGAGCAGTACTTC,CASGPVWGSLSYEQYF
TRBJ1-2,-,-,TRBV19,TGTGCCAGTAGTCCACAGCCCAGGGGAGTGAACTATGGCTACACCTTC,CASSPQPRGVNYGYTF
TRBJ2-7,TRBD1,-,TRBV6-5,TGTGCCAGCAGTGAACAGGGGATCTACGAGCAGTACTTC,CASSEQGIYEQYF
TRBJ2-7,-,once,TRBV29-1,TGCAGCGTCTTAACAGGGTCTACCTACGAGCAGTACTTC,CSVLTGSTYEQYF
TRBJ1-2,-,few,TRBV2,TGTGCCAGCAGTGAGGGAGGGGGTGGCTATGGCTACACCTTC,CASSEGGGGYGYTF
TRBJ2-7,TRBD1,-,TRBV13,TGTGCCAGCAGCTTAGGCAGGGGGCTTGGGGAGCAGTACTTC,CASSLGRGLGEQYF
TRBJ2-5,TRBD2,-,TRBV7-9,TGTGCCAGCAGCCCCGGCCCAGCGGGAATTGAAGAGACCCAGTACTTC,CASSPGPAGIEETQYF
TRBJ2-7,-,-,TRBV11-3,TGTGCCAGCAGCTTAAAAGCGGGCCCCTACGAGCAGTACTTC,CASSLKAGPYEQYF
TRBJ2-7,TRBD1,-,TRBV5-1,TGCGCCAGCAAATGGGGACAGGGGGCTTACGAGCAGTACTTC,CASKWGQGAYEQYF
TRBJ1-2,-,-,TRBV5-1,TGCGCCAGCAGCTTGGAAGGAGAAGGGGCGTATGGCTACACCTTC,CASSLEGEGAYGYTF
TRBJ2-1,TRBD2,-,TRBV12-5,TGTGCTAGTGGTTTGGTACTGACTAGCGAAAGCTCCTACAATGAGCAGTTCTTC,CASGLVLTSESSYNEQFF
TRBJ1-2,-,-,TRBV5-1,TGCGCCAGCAGCTTGAACAGAGATAACTATGGCTACACCTTC,CASSLNRDNYGYTF
TRBJ1-1,TRBD1,-,TRBV5-1,TGCGCCAGCAGCTTGGCGACAGGGTACACTGAAGCTTTCTTT,CASSLATGYTEAFF
TRBJ1-2,-,once,TRBV6-5,TGTGCCAGCAGTCAAGGGGTGGGAGGCTACACCTTC,CASSQGVGGYTF
TRBJ2-7,TRBD2,once,TRBV19,TGTGCCAGTAAGCGGGGGAACGAGCAGTACTTC,CASKRGNEQYF
TRBJ1-3,-,-,TRBV11-2,TGTGCCAGCAGGGTTCTATCTGGAAACACCATATATTTT,CASRVLSGNTIYF
TRBJ1-5,TRBD1,-,TRBV19,TGTGCCAGTAGTCCTCACCCACAGGGGGCCTGGAATCAGCCCCAGCATTTT,CASSPHPQGAWNQPQHF
TRBJ2-7,-,few,TRBV7-9,TGTGCCAGCAGCACTACGCCATACGAGCAGTACTTC,CASSTTPYEQYF